The entry below gives a single T cell receptor beta chain sequence along with its context. This clone was seen more than once but under ten times. Its cognate antigen has yet to be identified. No base-level quality is on record; no much larger clone is a single base apart. The CDR3 holds 15 amino acids from the cysteine to the phenylalanine. Just CDR3 DNA is preserved here, 45 bases in frame from base 1. The V and J ends are trimmed by 2 bases and 2 bases, leaving 11 bases between them. CDR1 is given as SGHAT and CDR2 as FQNNGV, both from the germline V gene. These data are taken from a study of T cell clonotyping in hematopoietic cell transplantation (dated by TCRdb to the early 2020s). Turning to the overall study: Recipient samples taken before transplant were collected after cytoreduction. The study collected 120 to 150 blood samples from 35 consecutive transplant recipients and their related donors. Recruitment of patients was conducted between 2015 and January 2017, and follow-up was continued until late 2020 or death.

The full study reports these points: Sample size was limited, and cells were not sorted, so CD4 and CD8 repertoire contributions could not be separated. A decrease in recipient TCR diversity was observed after transplant, and a progressive increase in pathologically expanded clonotypes was seen from day 30 to day 180. Only a small fraction of recipient repertoires overlapped donor repertoires, with over 95% appearing de novo at the given depth. Donor and pretransplant recipient Inverse Simpson Index values predicted broader posttransplant TCR repertoire diversity.

The time point label, read with the paper, signifies: recipient sample about 28 days before transplant, after cytoreduction. Blood samples were obtained from recipients approximately 28 days before transplant and at days 30, 100 and 180 after transplant. Nuclei Lysis Solution was used to extract genomic DNA from fresh or cryopreserved unfractionated peripheral blood mononuclear cells. With the immunoSEQ assay, which is a bias-controlled multiplex PCR relying on V- and J-specific primers, TCR beta CDR3 regions were amplified from genomic DNA. In a second PCR step, a proprietary barcode and Illumina adapter sequences were attached to the CDR3 amplicons. An Illumina MiSeq instrument was used for sequencing of the CDR3 libraries. The study's own analysis went as follows. Export and quality control were handled in immunoSEQ Analyzer 3.0, while downstream analyses relied on R Bioconductor and Immunarch. Only productive rearrangements within the normalized downsampled data set were used in the calculation of repertoire metrics. Clonotypes larger than 5 templates in the normalized cohort were defined as pathologically expanded. Repertoire diversity was measured with the Inverse Simpson Index. CMV-specificity analyses were carried out on the non-normalized data set to capture all clonotypes. Drawn from immuneACCESS, this table holds only the in-frame rearrangements with V and J called that TCRdb kept. Clones are partly lost; checked studies trace under half to an unresolved V gene and leave the rest unexplained. That table supplies the V and J calls and clone size; D and trimming were determined from the DNA. The sample has roughly 50,000 clones on record, just over 85% of them singletons. 4.5% to 6.5% of the sample is held by the ten biggest clonotypes.

Material: peripheral blood mononuclear cells, obtained before stem cell transplant. The receptor comes from a man aged 55 to 70 with biphenotypic leukemia. Some clones in this sample may be carry-over from other donors' samples. Recombination connected TRBV11-2 to TRBJ2-3; TRBD1 is a weak D gene call, 6 bases matching. This receptor has the CDR3 CASSLNSGATDTQYF. The base sequence is TGTGCCAGCAGCTTAAATTCAGGGGCCACAGATACGCAGTATTTT.